The T cell receptor beta chain under discussion was sequenced for a study of blood T cells in healthy people across ages. The use of a sample-barcoded 5' primer and a J-beta primer mix characterized a second PCR of roughly 6 to 11 cycles. TCRdb independently ran MiXCR on the 5' RACE reads; one entry per CDR3 protein. The table lists about 690,000 distinct CDR3 sequences, approximately 40% of them singletons, with 25% to 30% in the top ten. The specimen was blood. This sequence originates from an elderly man in good health.

The CDR3 DNA is TGCGCCAGCGGAGGGGAGGGCACAGATACGCAGTATTTT. Translated: CASGGEGTDTQYF. The chain combines TRBV5-1 with TRBJ2-3; the D gene is possibly TRBD2 (6 bases). V gave up 7 bases and J gave up 1 base, with 10 bases separating them. The CDR3 consists of 13 residues. In germline, CDR1 is SGHRS, CDR2 YFSETQ.